Listed below are T cell receptor beta chains from one sample, sequenced in a study of PD-L1 blockade in urothelial cancer. Method: immunoSEQ multiplex PCR; TCRdb's copy keeps in-frame clones and lacks some. The sample shows about 51,000 clones, around 86% of them seen only once. This material consisted of PBMCs, taken around atezolizumab (anti-PD-L1) treatment. Source of these receptors: a man in his sixties with urothelial cancer. Both conserved end residues are part of each CDR3. Each record gives: clone size, J gene, V gene, D gene, CDR3 protein, CDR3 DNA. D genes are given only for firm matches. Clone sizes are given selectively: once, few, many, or a class where the clone is expanded.

-	TRBJ1-1	TRBV19	-	CASSAQVRSTEAFF	TGTGCCAGTAGTGCGCAGGTTCGCAGCACTGAAGCTTTCTTT
once	TRBJ1-3	TRBV11-2	TRBD1	CASSPGTAPGNTIYF	TGTGCCAGCAGCCCGGGGACAGCCCCTGGAAACACCATATATTTT
few	TRBJ1-2	TRBV30	-	CAWTRNYGYTF	TGTGCCTGGACCAGAAACTATGGCTACACCTTC
-	TRBJ1-4	TRBV5-1	-	CASSLGGSNEKLFF	TGCGCCAGCAGCTTGGGGGGCTCGAATGAAAAACTGTTTTTT
-	TRBJ1-5	TRBV30	-	CAWNQGSGSNQPQHF	TGTGCCTGGAACCAGGGGTCGGGAAGCAATCAGCCCCAGCATTTT
-	TRBJ1-1	TRBV15	TRBD1	CATKGDRGPWAAFF	TGTGCCACCAAGGGGGACAGGGGGCCCTGGGCAGCTTTCTTT
-	TRBJ2-1	TRBV7-2	TRBD2	CASSLGGTRRGNEQFF	TGTGCCAGCAGCTTAGGGGGGACTAGGAGGGGCAATGAGCAGTTCTTC
-	TRBJ1-1	TRBV25-1	-	CASSDRRVQNTEAFF	TGTGCCAGCAGTGATCGCAGGGTCCAGAACACTGAAGCTTTCTTT
once	TRBJ2-7	TRBV19	TRBD1	CASSIGTAYEQYF	TGTGCCAGTAGTATCGGGACAGCCTACGAGCAGTACTTC
-	TRBJ2-5	TRBV2	-	CASSGGFREEETQYF	TGTGCCAGCAGCGGCGGCTTCAGGGAGGAAGAGACCCAGTACTTC
-	TRBJ2-7	TRBV28	-	CASSSPLDRPGDEQYF	TGTGCCAGCTCCTCGCCGTTGGACAGGCCGGGAGACGAGCAGTACTTC
once	TRBJ2-7	TRBV7-6	-	CASSFRTELGEQYF	TGTGCCAGCAGCTTCCGGACAGAGCTGGGGGAGCAGTACTTC
once	TRBJ2-3	TRBV13	TRBD1	CASSSRDRNTDTQYF	TGTGCCAGCAGCTCCCGGGACAGGAACACAGATACGCAGTATTTT
-	TRBJ1-5	TRBV6-6	-	CASSWEGHNNQPQHF	TGTGCCAGCAGTTGGGAGGGACACAATAATCAGCCCCAGCATTTT
-	TRBJ2-7	TRBV30	TRBD1	CAWSRTGIYEQYF	TGTGCCTGGAGTAGGACAGGGATTTACGAGCAGTACTTC
few	TRBJ1-6	TRBV30	TRBD1	CAWGPRGRDNSPLHF	TGTGCCTGGGGACCCAGGGGGCGAGATAATTCACCCCTCCACTTT
-	TRBJ1-3	TRBV30	TRBD1	CAWSPPTGGRNTIYF	TGTGCCTGGAGTCCCCCCACAGGGGGTAGAAACACCATATATTTT
once	TRBJ2-5	TRBV7-9	TRBD1	CASSSEETGKETQYF	TGTGCCAGCAGCTCAGAGGAGACAGGGAAAGAGACCCAGTACTTC